This TCR beta chain was obtained from a study of cytomegalovirus exposure and HLA in healthy donors. Study observations and caveats: Researchers reported in a later analysis that a missense DCLRE1C variant was tied to TCR beta V- and J-gene trimming. A later look showed TCR association rates differing by HLA locus, highest for DRB1 and lowest for HLA-C. Based on reports, TCR beta sequences accurately predicted HLA-A and HLA-B alleles for most subjects.

A multiplex PCR was run with 60 Vbeta primers and 13 Jbeta primers. Under the authors' procedure: The authors later counted roughly 79 million unique TCR beta chains, some 12 million of them shared. Sequenced by immunoSEQ multiplex PCR; TCRdb stores in-frame clones only, minus some. The V and J calls and the clone size are those of that table, but D and trimming were determined from the DNA. The sample yields approximately 140,000 clones, around 73% seen once. With respect to this clone: Its antigen is still unknown.

CDR3 length: 18 residues. V dropped 0 bases and J dropped 0 bases, with 16 bases sitting between them. Material: PBMCs. This chain connects TRBV5-3 to TRBJ1-5; D possibly corresponds to TRBD1 (5 bases). TRBV5-3 is flagged as an ORF with uncertain function. This sequence was found in a woman younger than 30 in good health and CMV-seronegative. The CDR3 is CARSLAGIWGVSNQPQHF. The CDR3 DNA is TGTGCCAGAAGCTTGGCCGGGATTTGGGGGGTTAGCAATCAGCCCCAGCATTTT.